This T cell receptor beta chain was captured in a study of PD-1 blockade in classical Hodgkin lymphoma. Germline V gene sequence: CDR1 SEHNR, CDR2 FQNEAQ (reference sequence). The CDR3 has 14 residues. J lost 4 bases, V lost 5 bases, and 5 bases had no gene match. In every patient, relapse followed autologous stem cell transplantation, while exposure to brentuximab vedotin differed. Assay used: immunoSEQ multiplex PCR; TCRdb lists only in-frame clones, some missing. This table holds about 28,000 clones, around 78% found once. The clonotype comes from a human donor with classical Hodgkin lymphoma. V gene TRBV7-9 combines with J gene TRBJ2-1; 7 bases align to TRBD2. Sequencing used peripheral blood mononuclear cells (PBMCs), obtained before the second cycle of nivolumab. The CDR3 nucleotides are TGTGCCAGCAGCCCTGGACTAGGATACAATGAGCAGTTCTTC. It translates to CASSPGLGYNEQFF.